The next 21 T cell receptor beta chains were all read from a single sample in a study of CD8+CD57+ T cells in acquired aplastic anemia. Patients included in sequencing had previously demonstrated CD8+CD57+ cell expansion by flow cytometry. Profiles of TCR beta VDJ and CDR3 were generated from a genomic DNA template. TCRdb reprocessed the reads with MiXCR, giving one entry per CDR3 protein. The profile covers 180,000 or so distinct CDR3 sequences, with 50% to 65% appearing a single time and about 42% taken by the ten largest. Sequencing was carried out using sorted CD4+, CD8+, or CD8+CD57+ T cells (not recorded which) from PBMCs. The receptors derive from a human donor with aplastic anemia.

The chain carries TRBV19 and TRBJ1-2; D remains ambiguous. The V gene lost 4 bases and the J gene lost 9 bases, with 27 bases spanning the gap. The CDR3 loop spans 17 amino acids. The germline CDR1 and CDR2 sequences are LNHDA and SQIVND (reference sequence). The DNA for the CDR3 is TGTGCCAGTAGTAGCCCGGGTGGCCCCGGGCCCTCTAACCGCTACACCTTC. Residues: CASSSPGGPGPSNRYTF.

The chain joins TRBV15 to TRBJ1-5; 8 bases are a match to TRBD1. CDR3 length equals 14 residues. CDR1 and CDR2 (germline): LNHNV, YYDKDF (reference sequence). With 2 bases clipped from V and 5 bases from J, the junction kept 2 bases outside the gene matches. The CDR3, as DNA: TGTGCCACCAGCAGACAGGGGGCCCATCAGCCCCAGCATTTT. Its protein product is CATSRQGAHQPQHF.

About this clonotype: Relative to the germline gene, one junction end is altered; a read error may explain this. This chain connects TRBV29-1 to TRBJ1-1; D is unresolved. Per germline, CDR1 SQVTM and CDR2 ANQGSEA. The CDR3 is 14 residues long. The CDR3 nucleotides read TGCGGCGTTGGCTTCGAGACCGATAACACTGAAGCTTTCTTT. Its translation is CGVGFETDNTEAFF.

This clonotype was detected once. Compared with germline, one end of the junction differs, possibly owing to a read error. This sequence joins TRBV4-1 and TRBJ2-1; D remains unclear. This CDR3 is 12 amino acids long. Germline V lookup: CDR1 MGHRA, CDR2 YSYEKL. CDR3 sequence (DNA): TGCGCCAGCAGCCATCAAGACAATGAGCGGTTCTTC. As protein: CASSHQDNERFF.

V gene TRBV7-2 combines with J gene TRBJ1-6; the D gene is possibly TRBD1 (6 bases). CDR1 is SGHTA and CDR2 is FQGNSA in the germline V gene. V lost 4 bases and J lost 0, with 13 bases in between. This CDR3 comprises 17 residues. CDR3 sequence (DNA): TGTGCCAGCAGCTCCCTTACACAGGGCTCCTATAATTCACCCCTCCACTTT. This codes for CASSSLTQGSYNSPLHF.

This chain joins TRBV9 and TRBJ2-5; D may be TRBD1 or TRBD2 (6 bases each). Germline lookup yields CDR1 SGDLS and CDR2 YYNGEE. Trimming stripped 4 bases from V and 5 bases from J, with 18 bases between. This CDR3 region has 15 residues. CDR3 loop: CASSLKWGARETQYF. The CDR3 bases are TGTGCCAGCAGCCTAAAATGGGGGGCCAGGGAGACCCAGTACTTC.

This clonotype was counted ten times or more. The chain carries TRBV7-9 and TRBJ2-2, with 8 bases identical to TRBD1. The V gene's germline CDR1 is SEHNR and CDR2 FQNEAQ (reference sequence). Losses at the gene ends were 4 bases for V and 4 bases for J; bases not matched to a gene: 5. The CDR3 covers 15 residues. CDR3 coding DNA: TGTGCCAGCAGCTCGGACAGGGAAATCACCGGGGAGCTGTTTTTT. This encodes CASSSDREITGELFF.

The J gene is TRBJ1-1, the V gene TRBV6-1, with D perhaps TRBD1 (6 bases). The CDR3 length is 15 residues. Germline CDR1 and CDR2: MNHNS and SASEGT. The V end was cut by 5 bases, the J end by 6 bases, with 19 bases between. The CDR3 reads CASSTRGESVAEAFF. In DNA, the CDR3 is TGTGCCAGCAGTACCAGGGGTGAGTCCGTCGCTGAAGCTTTCTTT.

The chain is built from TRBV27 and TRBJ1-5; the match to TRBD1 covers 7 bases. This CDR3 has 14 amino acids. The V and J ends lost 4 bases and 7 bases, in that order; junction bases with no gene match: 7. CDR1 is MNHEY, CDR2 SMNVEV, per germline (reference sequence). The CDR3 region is CASSSQGTRQPQHF. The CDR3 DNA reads TGTGCCAGCAGTTCACAGGGGACGCGGCAGCCCCAGCATTTT.

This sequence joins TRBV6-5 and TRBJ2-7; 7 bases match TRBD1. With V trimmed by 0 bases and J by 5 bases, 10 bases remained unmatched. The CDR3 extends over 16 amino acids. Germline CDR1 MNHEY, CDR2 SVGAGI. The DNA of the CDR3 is TGTGCCAGCAGTTACTCATCCGGGGACAGCGACCACGAGCAGTACTTC. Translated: CASSYSSGDSDHEQYF.

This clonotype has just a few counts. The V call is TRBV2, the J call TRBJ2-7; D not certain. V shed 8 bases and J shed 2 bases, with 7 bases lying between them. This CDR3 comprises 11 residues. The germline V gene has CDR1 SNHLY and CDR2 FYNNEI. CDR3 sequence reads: CASGQTYEQYF. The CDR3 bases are TGTGCCAGCGGCCAGACCTACGAGCAGTACTTC.

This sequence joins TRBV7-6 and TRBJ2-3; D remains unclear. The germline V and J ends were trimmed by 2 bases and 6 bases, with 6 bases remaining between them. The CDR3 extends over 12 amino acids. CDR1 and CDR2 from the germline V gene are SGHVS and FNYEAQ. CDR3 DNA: TGTGCCAGCAGCTTAAGTTCTGATACGCAGTATTTT. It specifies CASSLSSDTQYF.

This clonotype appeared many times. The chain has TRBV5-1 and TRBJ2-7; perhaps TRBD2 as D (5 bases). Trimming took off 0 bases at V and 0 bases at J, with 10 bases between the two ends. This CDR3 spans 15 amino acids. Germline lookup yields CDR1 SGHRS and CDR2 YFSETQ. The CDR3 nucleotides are TGCGCCAGCAGCTTGGGGACGGGAACCTCCTACGAGCAGTACTTC. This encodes CASSLGTGTSYEQYF.

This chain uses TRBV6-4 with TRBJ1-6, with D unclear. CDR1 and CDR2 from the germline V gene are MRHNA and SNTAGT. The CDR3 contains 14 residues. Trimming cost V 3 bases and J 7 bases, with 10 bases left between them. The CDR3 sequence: CASSEGFVNSPLHF. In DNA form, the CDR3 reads TGTGCCAGCAGTGAAGGGTTTGTAAATTCACCCCTCCACTTT.

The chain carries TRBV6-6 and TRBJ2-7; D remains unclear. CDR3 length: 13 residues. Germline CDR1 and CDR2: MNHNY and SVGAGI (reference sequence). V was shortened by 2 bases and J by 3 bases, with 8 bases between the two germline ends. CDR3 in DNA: TGTGCCAGCAGTTACACAACCAACTACGAGCAGTACTTC. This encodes CASSYTTNYEQYF.

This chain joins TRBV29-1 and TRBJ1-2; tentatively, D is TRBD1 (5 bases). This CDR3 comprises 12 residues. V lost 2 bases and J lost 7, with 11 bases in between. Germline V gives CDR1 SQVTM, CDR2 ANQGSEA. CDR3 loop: CSVERGGGGYTF. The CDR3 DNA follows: TGCAGCGTTGAACGGGGGGGGGGTGGCTACACCTTC.

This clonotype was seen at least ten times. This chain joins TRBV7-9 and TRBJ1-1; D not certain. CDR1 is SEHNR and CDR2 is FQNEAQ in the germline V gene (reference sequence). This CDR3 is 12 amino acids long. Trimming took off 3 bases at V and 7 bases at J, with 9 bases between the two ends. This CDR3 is CASSFGGIEAFF. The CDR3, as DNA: TGTGCCAGCAGCTTCGGCGGGATTGAAGCTTTCTTT.

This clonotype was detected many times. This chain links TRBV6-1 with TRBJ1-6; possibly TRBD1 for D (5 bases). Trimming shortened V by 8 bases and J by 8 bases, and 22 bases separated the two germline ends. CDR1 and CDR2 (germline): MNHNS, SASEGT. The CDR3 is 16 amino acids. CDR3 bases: TGTGCCAGCGGAAAGCGTCTATATGGGGGTGATTCACCCCTCCACTTT. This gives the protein CASGKRLYGGDSPLHF.

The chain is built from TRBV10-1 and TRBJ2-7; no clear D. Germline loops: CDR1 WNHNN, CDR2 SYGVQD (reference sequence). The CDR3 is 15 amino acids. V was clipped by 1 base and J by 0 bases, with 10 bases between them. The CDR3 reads CASSEWSNGSYEQYF. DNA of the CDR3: TGCGCCAGCAGTGAGTGGTCAAACGGCTCCTACGAGCAGTACTTC.

The chain's CDR3 is CASGGGFNEKLFF. CDR3 in DNA: TGTGCCAGCGGAGGGGGTTTTAATGAAAAACTGTTTTTT. The chain has TRBV9 and TRBJ1-4; D is possibly TRBD1 (6 bases). Germline loops: CDR1 SGDLS, CDR2 YYNGEE. Trimming cost V 7 bases and J 4 bases, with 11 bases left between them. The CDR3 covers 13 residues.

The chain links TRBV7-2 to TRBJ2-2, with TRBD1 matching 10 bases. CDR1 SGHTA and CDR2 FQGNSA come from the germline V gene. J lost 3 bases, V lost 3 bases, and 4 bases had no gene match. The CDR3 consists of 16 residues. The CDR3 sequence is CASSFDRGLDTGELFF. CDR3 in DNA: TGTGCCAGCAGCTTTGACAGGGGGCTGGACACCGGGGAGCTGTTTTTT.